In its sample, the clone carrying this T cell receptor (beta chain) was seen many times. TCRdb independently ran MiXCR on the 5' RACE reads; one entry per CDR3 protein. The data show about 89,000 distinct CDR3 sequences, 2.5% to 3% seen once. The data stem from a study of neurological immune-mediated disorders. Source material was 2 million unsorted PBMCs, stored at -80 °C in RNAlater. After removal of 4 bases from V and 2 bases from J, the junction contained 5 bases not matched to a gene. The CDR3 runs to 14 residues. The V gene's germline CDR1 is SGHRS and CDR2 YFSETQ. The sequencing sample was made of PBMCs. The sequence was collected from a woman aged 25-40 years with multiple sclerosis. J is TRBJ1-2 and V is TRBV5-1, with 7 bases fitting TRBD1. The DNA for the CDR3 is TGCGCCAGCAGCACAGGGGATGGAAACTATGGCTACACCTTC. Its translation: CASSTGDGNYGYTF.